A selection of T cell receptor beta chains follows, all from one sample in a study of T cells in Graves' hyperthyroidism and ophthalmopathy. TCRdb processed the multiplex PCR reads anew with MiXCR; each CDR3 protein has one entry. The sample lists 650,000 to 850,000 distinct CDR3 sequences; approximately 19% were seen once. Sequenced: blood. Source of these receptors: a woman aged 45-59 years with Graves' hyperthyroidism that later progressed to Graves' ophthalmopathy. Each CDR3 is given with its conserved first and last residue. The D gene is left open where the match is weak. The size field is filled for only some rows; it gives once, few, many or a size class.

abundance,j_gene,v_gene,d_gene,CDR3nt,CDR3aa
NA,TRBJ1-3,TRBV7-2,NA,TGTGCCAGCAGCTACCAGGTCCTGGACTCTGGAAACACCATATATTTT,CASSYQVLDSGNTIYF
many,TRBJ1-1,TRBV3-1,NA,TGTGCCAGCAGCCAAGGCCCGGGCACTGAAGCTTTCTTT,CASSQGPGTEAFF
few,TRBJ1-6,TRBV28,TRBD1,TGTGCCAGCAGTTTTTTCCCCGACAGGGATTGTAATTCACCCCTCCACTTT,CASSFFPDRDCNSPLHF
NA,TRBJ2-5,TRBV10-3,NA,TGTGCCATCAGTGCAGGGAGGCAAGAGACCCAGTACTTC,CAISAGRQETQYF
NA,TRBJ1-2,TRBV18,NA,TGTGCCAGCTCACCACAGGACACCGGACGTGGCTACACCTTC,CASSPQDTGRGYTF
few,TRBJ2-1,TRBV27,TRBD2,TGTGCCAGCAGTATAGCGGGGGGGCCTACTTACTACAATGAGCAGTTCTTC,CASSIAGGPTYYNEQFF
many,TRBJ2-7,TRBV7-8,NA,TGTGCCAGCAGTTTAAATCTGGATTCCTACGAGCAGTACTTC,CASSLNLDSYEQYF
many,TRBJ2-3,TRBV7-2,TRBD2,TGTGCCAGCAGCTCTCGAGCGGGGGGAGATACGCAGTATTTT,CASSSRAGGDTQYF
NA,TRBJ1-3,TRBV6-5,NA,TGTGCCAGCAGTTACAACCGCGAGCGGGGAAACACCATATATTTT,CASSYNRERGNTIYF
NA,TRBJ1-1,TRBV10-1,NA,TGCGCCAGCAGACCCTCGTCTTTGGGCACTGAAGCTTTCTTT,CASRPSSLGTEAFF
many,TRBJ2-3,TRBV12-3/TRBV12-4,NA,TGTGCCAGCAGTTTCAGGGCGGGTTTTAGCACAGATACGCAGTATTTT,CASSFRAGFSTDTQYF
many,TRBJ2-5,TRBV11-2,TRBD2,TGTGCCAGCAGCTTAGATCCCCGACTAGCGGGGGCCCCCCAAGAGACCCAGTACTTC,CASSLDPRLAGAPQETQYF
many,TRBJ1-1,TRBV6-1,TRBD1,TGTGCCAGCAGTGAAAGAAGAGGACAGGGTAACACTGAAGCTTTCTTT,CASSERRGQGNTEAFF
once,TRBJ2-1,TRBV29-1,NA,TGCAGCGTTGCAGCCGGACATTATGAGTTCTTC,CSVAAGHYEFF
NA,TRBJ2-2,TRBV29-1,TRBD1,TGCAGCGTTGAAGTTAAGGGGACAGACTACACCGGGGAGCTGTTTTTT,CSVEVKGTDYTGELFF
NA,TRBJ2-1,TRBV20-1,NA,TGCAGTGCTACAGGACCCCACGCCCTATGGGATGAGCAGTTCTTC,CSATGPHALWDEQFF
few,TRBJ2-2,TRBV6-1,TRBD1,TGTGCCAGCAGTGACCGACGGGGACAGGGTAACACCGGGGAGCTGTTTTTT,CASSDRRGQGNTGELFF
NA,TRBJ2-4,TRBV12-3/TRBV12-4,NA,TGTGCCAGCACCCCCTCCTCACCGCTACCTGGGCAAATAGCCAAAAACATTCAGTACTTC,CASTPSSPLPGQIAKNIQYF
many,TRBJ2-1,TRBV3-1,NA,TGTGCCAGCAGCTACGCCGCGGGCGTCAATGAGCAGTTCTTC,CASSYAAGVNEQFF
NA,TRBJ2-3,TRBV20-1,TRBD2,TGCAGTGCTAGAGCTGGGCCTAGCGGGGCTGGGACCCTAGGCACAGATACGCAGTATTTT,CSARAGPSGAGTLGTDTQYF
many,TRBJ2-1,TRBV5-1,NA,TGTGCCAGCAGCTTAGTAGGGTACAATGAGCAGTTCTTC,CASSLVGYNEQFF
NA,TRBJ2-4,TRBV7-2,NA,TGTGCCAGCAGCCCCGGGCGACTTCAAAACATTCAGTACTTC,CASSPGRLQNIQYF
many,TRBJ1-2,TRBV20-1,NA,TGCAGTGCTTGGGACGGAGCTAACTATGGCTACACCTTC,CSAWDGANYGYTF
few,TRBJ2-7,TRBV6-1,NA,TGTGCCAGCAGTGAATCCCCCAGTCTTAACTACGAGCAGTACTTC,CASSESPSLNYEQYF
NA,TRBJ2-5,TRBV5-1,NA,TGCGCCAGCAGCTTGACGGTAGGAGAGACCCAGTACTTC,CASSLTVGETQYF
NA,TRBJ1-5,TRBV12-3/TRBV12-4,NA,TGTGCCAGCAGCCCTGACAGCCAGCCCCAGCATTTT,CASSPDSQPQHF
NA,TRBJ1-5,TRBV12-3/TRBV12-4,TRBD1,TGTGCCAGCCTAATGGACAGGGGCAATCAGCCCCAGCATTTT,CASLMDRGNQPQHF
many,TRBJ1-1,TRBV15,NA,TGTGCCACCAGCAGAGATACACAGGGCATGAACACTGAAGCTTTCTTT,CATSRDTQGMNTEAFF
few,TRBJ1-2,TRBV7-2,NA,TGTGCCAGCAGCTTACGGAGGGGACCTAACTATGGCTACACCTTC,CASSLRRGPNYGYTF
few,TRBJ1-5,TRBV6-1,NA,TGTGCCAGCAGCCGGCAGGGATATGGCAATCAGCCCCAGCATTTT,CASSRQGYGNQPQHF
few,TRBJ1-1,TRBV6-5,NA,TGTGCCAGCAGTTACTCGGAAGGGTTCATGTTGCCCGGCACTGAAGCTTTCTTT,CASSYSEGFMLPGTEAFF
NA,TRBJ1-2,TRBV3-1,TRBD1,TGTGCCAGCAGCCAAGGTCGCTCTTCGGACAGGGACAATGGCTACACCTTC,CASSQGRSSDRDNGYTF
NA,TRBJ2-2,TRBV29-1,TRBD2,TGCAGCGTTGACATGGGGGCTAGCGGGGGTACCGGGGAGCTGTTTTTT,CSVDMGASGGTGELFF
few,TRBJ1-3,TRBV6-1,NA,TGTACCAGCAGGCAGGGCCTGATGGCTGGAAACACCATATATTTT,CTSRQGLMAGNTIYF
many,TRBJ1-1,TRBV7-3,NA,TGTGCCAGCAGCCGTAATAACCCGACAGCTGAAGCTTTCTTT,CASSRNNPTAEAFF
many,TRBJ1-1,TRBV9,NA,TGTGCCAGCAGCGTAGACCTCAAAACTGAAGCTTTCTTT,CASSVDLKTEAFF
few,TRBJ1-1,TRBV29-1,NA,TGCAGCGTTACTACAGGGCCGAACACTGAAGCTTTCTTT,CSVTTGPNTEAFF
few,TRBJ2-1,TRBV6-1,NA,TGTGCCAGCAGTGAACCTTACAATGAGCAGTTCTTC,CASSEPYNEQFF
NA,TRBJ1-6,TRBV15,NA,TGTGCCACCAGCAGATTCTCCGGGACCTATAATTCACCCCTCCACTTT,CATSRFSGTYNSPLHF
NA,TRBJ1-6,TRBV6-5,TRBD1,TGTGCCAGCAGTTACTCGAGGCGCAGGGGGCATGGTTCACCCCTCCACTTT,CASSYSRRRGHGSPLHF
few,TRBJ2-7,TRBV6-1,NA,TGTGCCAGCAGGCCTGGACTTCTCTCCTACGAGCAGTACTTC,CASRPGLLSYEQYF